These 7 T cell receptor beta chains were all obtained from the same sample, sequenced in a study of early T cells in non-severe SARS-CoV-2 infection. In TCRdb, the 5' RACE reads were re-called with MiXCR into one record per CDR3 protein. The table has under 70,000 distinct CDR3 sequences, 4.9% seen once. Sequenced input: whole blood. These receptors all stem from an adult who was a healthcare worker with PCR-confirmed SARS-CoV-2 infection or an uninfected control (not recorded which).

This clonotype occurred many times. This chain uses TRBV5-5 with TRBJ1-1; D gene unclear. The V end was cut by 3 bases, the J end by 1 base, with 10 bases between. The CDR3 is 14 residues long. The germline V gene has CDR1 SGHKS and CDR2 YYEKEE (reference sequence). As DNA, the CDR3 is TGTGCCAGCAGCTCCCTCGGCAGGAACACTGAAGCTTTCTTT. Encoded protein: CASSSLGRNTEAFF.

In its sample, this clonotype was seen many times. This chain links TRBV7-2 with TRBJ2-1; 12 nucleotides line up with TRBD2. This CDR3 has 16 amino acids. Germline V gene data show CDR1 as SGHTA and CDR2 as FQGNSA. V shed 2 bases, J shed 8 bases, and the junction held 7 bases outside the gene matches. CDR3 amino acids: CASSLSLAGGSHEQFF. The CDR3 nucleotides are TGTGCCAGCAGCTTAAGTCTAGCGGGGGGGTCGCATGAGCAGTTCTTC.

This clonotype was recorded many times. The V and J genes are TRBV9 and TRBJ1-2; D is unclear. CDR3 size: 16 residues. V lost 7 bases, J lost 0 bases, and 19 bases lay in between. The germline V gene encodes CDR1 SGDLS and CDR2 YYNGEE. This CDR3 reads CASGGMGGPSNYGYTF. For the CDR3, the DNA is TGTGCCAGCGGTGGTATGGGCGGACCGTCTAACTATGGCTACACCTTC.

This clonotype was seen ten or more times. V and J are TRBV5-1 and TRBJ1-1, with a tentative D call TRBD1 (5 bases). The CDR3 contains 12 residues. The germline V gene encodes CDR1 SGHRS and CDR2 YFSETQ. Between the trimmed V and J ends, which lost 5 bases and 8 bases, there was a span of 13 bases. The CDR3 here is CASRSPGGEAFF. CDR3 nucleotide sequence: TGCGCCAGCAGATCCCCGGGGGGAGAAGCTTTCTTT.

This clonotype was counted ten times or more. Here the CDR3 reads CASSFAEDNSNQPQHF. CDR3 sequence (DNA): TGTGCCAGCAGCTTCGCAGAAGACAATAGCAATCAGCCCCAGCATTTT. The chain carries TRBV5-5 and TRBJ1-5; no clear D. The CDR3 totals 16 residues. Trimming removed 2 bases at V and 0 bases at J, with 12 bases between. CDR1 is SGHKS and CDR2 is YYEKEE in the germline V gene (reference sequence).

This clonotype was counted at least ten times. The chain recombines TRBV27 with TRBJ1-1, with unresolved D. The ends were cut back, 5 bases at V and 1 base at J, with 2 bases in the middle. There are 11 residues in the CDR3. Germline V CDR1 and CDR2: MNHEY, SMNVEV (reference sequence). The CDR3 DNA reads TGTGCCAGCAGTGGGAACACTGAAGCTTTCTTT. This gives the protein CASSGNTEAFF.

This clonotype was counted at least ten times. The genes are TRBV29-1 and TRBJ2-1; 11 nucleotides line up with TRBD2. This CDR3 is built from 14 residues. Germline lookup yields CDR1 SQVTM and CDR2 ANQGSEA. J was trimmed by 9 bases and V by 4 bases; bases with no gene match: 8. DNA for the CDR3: TGCAGCGTTGGACATAGCGGGAGGGCCACTGAGCAGTTCTTC. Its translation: CSVGHSGRATEQFF.